This T cell receptor beta chain was obtained from a study of T cells in Graves' hyperthyroidism and ophthalmopathy. This CDR3 has 15 amino acids. V was clipped by 2 bases and J by 7 bases, with 15 bases between them. Germline V gene lookup returns CDR1 MNHEY and CDR2 SMNVEV (reference sequence). Hyperthyroidism had been newly diagnosed in patients aged 18 to 65, and its duration was under 2 months. Each diagnosis was grounded in clinical symptoms, serum thyroxine and TRAb, thyroid ultrasound, and orbital computed tomography. The CDR3 regions of TCR beta were amplified from RNA transcripts. HTBI primers were used for first-round RT-PCR of the TCR CDR3. TCRdb recomputed calls from the multiplex PCR reads with MiXCR, one row per CDR3 protein. The repertoire holds about 320,000 distinct CDR3 sequences, with roughly 15% as singletons.

V gene TRBV27 combines with J gene TRBJ2-1, with D tentatively TRBD2 (6 bases). This TCR was recovered from a man aged 25 to 40 with Graves' hyperthyroidism. Sequenced: blood. The CDR3 loop reads CASSLGSGRLNEQFF. CDR3 nucleotide sequence: TGTGCCAGCAGTTTAGGGTCAGGGAGGTTAAATGAGCAGTTCTTC.